These T cell receptor beta chains were read from a single sample in a study of T cells of healthy individuals. TCRdb re-called the 5' RACE reads with MiXCR, one entry per CDR3 protein. The data show about 60,000 distinct CDR3 sequences, with 15% to 20% seen just once and about 4.4% held by the top ten. The receptors here all came from a human donor in good health. CDR3s include the opening cysteine and the closing phenylalanine or tryptophan. A D gene is named only where the DNA matches it firmly. Size is stated for part of the rows, as once, few or many counts, or as a class when the clone is expanded.

d_call: TRBD2
j_call: TRBJ2-1
v_call: TRBV6-4
clone_size: many
cdr3_aa: CASSEWRGGEQFF
cdr3_nt: TGTGCCAGCAGTGAATGGCGGGGGGGTGAGCAGTTCTTC

d_call: .
j_call: TRBJ1-5
v_call: TRBV18
clone_size: few
cdr3_aa: CASSPRRGSSNQPQHF
cdr3_nt: TGTGCCAGCTCACCACGGAGGGGTAGTAGCAATCAGCCCCAGCATTTT

d_call: .
j_call: TRBJ1-1
v_call: TRBV7-9
clone_size: .
cdr3_aa: CASAGGGTEAFF
cdr3_nt: TGTGCCAGTGCCGGGGGGGGCACTGAAGCTTTCTTT

d_call: TRBD1
j_call: TRBJ1-2
v_call: TRBV29-1
clone_size: few
cdr3_aa: CSVEGTGAYGYTF
cdr3_nt: TGCAGCGTTGAAGGGACAGGGGCCTATGGCTACACCTTC

d_call: TRBD2
j_call: TRBJ2-7
v_call: TRBV10-3
clone_size: .
cdr3_aa: CAIRPGLAGGFYEQYF
cdr3_nt: TGTGCCATCAGGCCGGGACTAGCGGGGGGCTTCTACGAGCAGTACTTC

d_call: TRBD2
j_call: TRBJ2-5
v_call: TRBV27
clone_size: large
cdr3_aa: CASSPGTTQETQYF
cdr3_nt: TGTGCCAGCAGTCCCGGGACTACCCAAGAGACCCAGTACTTC

d_call: .
j_call: TRBJ2-7
v_call: TRBV27
clone_size: .
cdr3_aa: CASSSSLAPYEQYF
cdr3_nt: TGTGCCAGCAGTTCCTCCCTCGCTCCCTACGAGCAGTACTTC

d_call: .
j_call: TRBJ2-7
v_call: TRBV12-3/TRBV12-4
clone_size: few
cdr3_aa: CASSFGPGSSYEQYF
cdr3_nt: TGTGCCAGCAGTTTCGGACCCGGATCGTCCTACGAGCAGTACTTC

d_call: TRBD1
j_call: TRBJ2-1
v_call: TRBV7-9
clone_size: many
cdr3_aa: CASSLPEPTGIRRNEQFF
cdr3_nt: TGTGCCAGCAGCTTACCCGAGCCGACAGGGATAAGGAGGAATGAGCAGTTCTTC

d_call: .
j_call: TRBJ1-4
v_call: TRBV20-1
clone_size: .
cdr3_aa: CSARDGVTGNEKLFF
cdr3_nt: TGCAGTGCTAGAGATGGGGTCACGGGTAATGAAAAACTGTTTTTT

d_call: .
j_call: TRBJ1-2
v_call: TRBV12-3/TRBV12-4
clone_size: many
cdr3_aa: CASSLRQETIANYGYTF
cdr3_nt: TGTGCCAGCAGTTTACGACAGGAGACTATAGCTAACTATGGCTACACCTTC

d_call: TRBD2
j_call: TRBJ2-7
v_call: TRBV7-6
clone_size: few
cdr3_aa: CASSLAGGDYEQYF
cdr3_nt: TGTGCCAGCAGCTTAGCCGGGGGGGACTACGAGCAGTACTTC

d_call: TRBD1
j_call: TRBJ1-1
v_call: TRBV27
clone_size: many
cdr3_aa: CASSFRQGQTNTEAFF
cdr3_nt: TGTGCCAGCAGTTTCCGTCAGGGACAGACGAACACTGAAGCTTTCTTT

d_call: TRBD2
j_call: TRBJ2-5
v_call: TRBV4-1
clone_size: few
cdr3_aa: CASSLLAGVKETQYF
cdr3_nt: TGCGCCAGCAGCTTACTAGCGGGGGTGAAGGAGACCCAGTACTTC

d_call: .
j_call: TRBJ2-2
v_call: TRBV29-1
clone_size: many
cdr3_aa: CSVDRERGGELFF
cdr3_nt: TGCAGCGTTGACAGGGAAAGGGGCGGGGAGCTGTTTTTT

d_call: TRBD1
j_call: TRBJ1-1
v_call: TRBV7-2
clone_size: .
cdr3_aa: CASSPRGRDTEAFF
cdr3_nt: TGTGCCAGCAGCCCCAGGGGGAGGGACACTGAAGCTTTCTTT

d_call: .
j_call: TRBJ1-5
v_call: TRBV29-1
clone_size: many
cdr3_aa: CSVATGESNQPQHF
cdr3_nt: TGCAGCGTTGCTACCGGGGAGAGCAATCAGCCCCAGCATTTT

d_call: TRBD1
j_call: TRBJ1-2
v_call: TRBV30
clone_size: medium-sized
cdr3_aa: CAWYPDRNYGYTF
cdr3_nt: TGTGCCTGGTATCCGGACAGGAACTATGGCTACACCTTC

d_call: TRBD1
j_call: TRBJ2-2
v_call: TRBV12-5
clone_size: .
cdr3_aa: CASGFPGQGDDGELFF
cdr3_nt: TGTGCTAGTGGTTTCCCGGGACAGGGGGACGACGGGGAGCTGTTTTTT

d_call: .
j_call: TRBJ1-4
v_call: TRBV19
clone_size: .
cdr3_aa: CASRKGREKLFF
cdr3_nt: TGTGCCAGTAGAAAGGGGCGCGAAAAACTGTTTTTT

d_call: .
j_call: TRBJ1-6
v_call: TRBV7-3
clone_size: few
cdr3_aa: CASRETSSYNSPLHF
cdr3_nt: TGTGCCAGCAGAGAGACTAGCTCCTATAATTCACCCCTCCACTTT

d_call: .
j_call: TRBJ2-7
v_call: TRBV5-1
clone_size: .
cdr3_aa: CASSLDSPTGGEQYF
cdr3_nt: TGCGCCAGCAGCCTCGACAGCCCAACCGGCGGCGAGCAGTACTTC

d_call: TRBD2
j_call: TRBJ2-1
v_call: TRBV6-5
clone_size: many
cdr3_aa: CASSPGLVRSNEQFF
cdr3_nt: TGTGCCAGCAGCCCGGGACTAGTACGGTCCAATGAGCAGTTCTTC

d_call: TRBD2
j_call: TRBJ2-5
v_call: TRBV28
clone_size: many
cdr3_aa: CASSLIRGVQETQYF
cdr3_nt: TGTGCCAGCAGTTTAATCCGGGGGGTACAAGAGACCCAGTACTTC

d_call: .
j_call: TRBJ1-2
v_call: TRBV12-3/TRBV12-4
clone_size: few
cdr3_aa: CASEGPGRGYTF
cdr3_nt: TGTGCCAGCGAGGGCCCAGGAAGAGGCTACACCTTC

d_call: .
j_call: TRBJ2-3
v_call: TRBV6-1
clone_size: .
cdr3_aa: CASNPGQTDTQYF
cdr3_nt: TGTGCCAGCAATCCGGGCCAGACAGATACGCAGTATTTT

d_call: .
j_call: TRBJ1-4
v_call: TRBV5-1
clone_size: few
cdr3_aa: CASSLEVSGETNEKLFF
cdr3_nt: TGCGCCAGCAGCTTGGAGGTATCCGGGGAAACTAATGAAAAACTGTTTTTT

d_call: .
j_call: TRBJ2-5
v_call: TRBV7-2
clone_size: .
cdr3_aa: CASRQGRGRQETQYF
cdr3_nt: TGTGCCAGCAGACAGGGGCGGGGGCGCCAAGAGACCCAGTACTTC

d_call: .
j_call: TRBJ1-5
v_call: TRBV4-3
clone_size: .
cdr3_aa: CASSAGAWQPQHF
cdr3_nt: TGCGCCAGCAGTGCAGGGGCGTGGCAGCCCCAGCATTTT

d_call: .
j_call: TRBJ2-3
v_call: TRBV28
clone_size: few
cdr3_aa: CATQKDSTDTQYF
cdr3_nt: TGTGCCACCCAAAAAGATAGCACAGATACGCAGTATTTT

d_call: TRBD1
j_call: TRBJ1-5
v_call: TRBV12-3/TRBV12-4
clone_size: many
cdr3_aa: CASRLTGGNQPQHF
cdr3_nt: TGTGCCAGCAGACTAACAGGGGGCAATCAGCCCCAGCATTTT

d_call: TRBD2
j_call: TRBJ2-7
v_call: TRBV20-1
clone_size: few
cdr3_aa: CSAGTSGSRSYEQYF
cdr3_nt: TGCAGTGCTGGGACTAGCGGGAGCCGGTCCTACGAGCAGTACTTC

d_call: .
j_call: TRBJ1-3
v_call: TRBV5-1
clone_size: many
cdr3_aa: CASSAGSGNTIYF
cdr3_nt: TGCGCCAGCAGCGCGGGCTCTGGAAACACCATATATTTT

d_call: .
j_call: TRBJ2-3
v_call: TRBV5-1
clone_size: many
cdr3_aa: CASRDRVLATDTQYF
cdr3_nt: TGCGCCAGCAGGGACAGAGTCCTGGCGACAGATACGCAGTATTTT

d_call: TRBD2
j_call: TRBJ2-1
v_call: TRBV7-3
clone_size: many
cdr3_aa: CASSFGGGEQFF
cdr3_nt: TGTGCCAGCAGCTTCGGCGGGGGTGAGCAGTTCTTC

d_call: .
j_call: TRBJ2-3
v_call: TRBV14
clone_size: many
cdr3_aa: CASSQDAGSRGDTQYF
cdr3_nt: TGTGCCAGCAGCCAAGATGCGGGTTCTCGGGGAGATACGCAGTATTTT

d_call: .
j_call: TRBJ2-5
v_call: TRBV18
clone_size: many
cdr3_aa: CASSPQGALGQETQYF
cdr3_nt: TGTGCCAGCTCACCACAGGGAGCGTTGGGCCAAGAGACCCAGTACTTC

d_call: .
j_call: TRBJ2-5
v_call: TRBV14
clone_size: few
cdr3_aa: CASSHMVGVPQETQYF
cdr3_nt: TGTGCCAGCAGCCATATGGTGGGAGTCCCCCAAGAGACCCAGTACTTC

d_call: .
j_call: TRBJ2-3
v_call: TRBV11-2
clone_size: .
cdr3_aa: CASSFSQSTDTQYF
cdr3_nt: TGTGCCAGCAGCTTCAGTCAGAGCACAGATACGCAGTATTTT

d_call: TRBD1
j_call: TRBJ1-6
v_call: TRBV20-1
clone_size: many
cdr3_aa: CSAPGGTGGALPLHF
cdr3_nt: TGCAGTGCCCCAGGTGGGACAGGGGGCGCGCTCCCCCTCCACTTT

d_call: TRBD1
j_call: TRBJ1-1
v_call: TRBV20-1
clone_size: many
cdr3_aa: CSARGQGAASFTEAFF
cdr3_nt: TGCAGTGCTAGAGGACAGGGGGCAGCCTCGTTCACTGAAGCTTTCTTT

d_call: .
j_call: TRBJ1-3
v_call: TRBV25-1
clone_size: many
cdr3_aa: CASSEWWAGNSGNTIYF
cdr3_nt: TGTGCCAGCAGTGAATGGTGGGCAGGGAACTCTGGAAACACCATATATTTT

d_call: .
j_call: TRBJ1-5
v_call: TRBV2
clone_size: .
cdr3_aa: CASSEAAVSNQPQHF
cdr3_nt: TGTGCCAGCAGTGAAGCCGCGGTTAGCAATCAGCCCCAGCATTTT

d_call: TRBD1
j_call: TRBJ2-5
v_call: TRBV7-2
clone_size: .
cdr3_aa: CASSSMGQSQETQYF
cdr3_nt: TGTGCCAGCAGCTCAATGGGACAGTCCCAAGAGACCCAGTACTTC

d_call: TRBD2
j_call: TRBJ2-7
v_call: TRBV4-2
clone_size: .
cdr3_aa: CASSHDTSGAYEQYF
cdr3_nt: TGTGCCAGCAGCCACGACACTAGCGGTGCCTACGAGCAGTACTTC

d_call: TRBD2
j_call: TRBJ2-5
v_call: TRBV4-1
clone_size: .
cdr3_aa: CASSRGSGREIGETQYF
cdr3_nt: TGCGCCAGCAGCCGGGGTAGTGGGCGGGAGATTGGAGAGACCCAGTACTTC

d_call: TRBD2
j_call: TRBJ2-3
v_call: TRBV14
clone_size: few
cdr3_aa: CASSQLNAGEIDTQYF
cdr3_nt: TGTGCCAGCAGCCAACTGAATGCGGGGGAGATAGATACGCAGTATTTT

d_call: TRBD2
j_call: TRBJ2-1
v_call: TRBV6-5
clone_size: few
cdr3_aa: CASRREPYNEQFF
cdr3_nt: TGTGCCAGTAGGCGGGAGCCCTACAATGAGCAGTTCTTC

d_call: .
j_call: TRBJ2-6
v_call: TRBV10-3
clone_size: .
cdr3_aa: CAISEGTGANVLTF
cdr3_nt: TGTGCCATCAGTGAGGGGACTGGGGCCAACGTCCTGACTTTC

d_call: .
j_call: TRBJ2-1
v_call: TRBV7-9
clone_size: .
cdr3_aa: CASSPGTRPYNEQFF
cdr3_nt: TGTGCCAGCAGCCCTGGTACTCGCCCCTACAATGAGCAGTTCTTC

d_call: .
j_call: TRBJ1-1
v_call: TRBV18
clone_size: .
cdr3_aa: CASSGAPAFEAFF
cdr3_nt: TGTGCCAGCTCAGGGGCCCCGGCCTTCGAAGCTTTCTTT